These T cell receptor beta chains were read from a single sample in a study of monozygotic twins with inflammatory bowel disease. TCRdb reanalyzed the 5' RACE reads, giving one entry per CDR3 protein sequence and no DNA. Recorded here are fewer than 550,000 distinct CDR3 sequences; the top ten clones represent approximately 2.3%. Sequences were obtained from blood. All receptors come from a human donor with ulcerative colitis or Crohn's disease, or a healthy co-twin of an affected twin (not recorded which). Each CDR3 is given with its conserved first and last residue.

v_gene	j_gene	CDR3aa
TRBV28	TRBJ2-1	CASQTSGSSNEQFF
TRBV5-1	TRBJ2-3	CASSLGRGRLASSTDTQYF
TRBV12-3/TRBV12-4	TRBJ2-1	CASRPSGPRSHEQFF
TRBV7-2	TRBJ2-1	CASSPGLAGGSNNEQFF
TRBV4-1	TRBJ1-6	CASSQDKGTISNSPLHF
TRBV12-3/TRBV12-4	TRBJ2-1	CASTPHQGYNEQFF
TRBV6-5	TRBJ1-2	CASSYDSVGYGYTF
TRBV30	TRBJ1-2	CACLQGWDYGYTF
TRBV14	TRBJ1-1	CASSQGRTDTEAFF
TRBV30	TRBJ2-7	CAWSVLDQGRRYF
TRBV20-1	TRBJ2-5	CSATRDRETQYF